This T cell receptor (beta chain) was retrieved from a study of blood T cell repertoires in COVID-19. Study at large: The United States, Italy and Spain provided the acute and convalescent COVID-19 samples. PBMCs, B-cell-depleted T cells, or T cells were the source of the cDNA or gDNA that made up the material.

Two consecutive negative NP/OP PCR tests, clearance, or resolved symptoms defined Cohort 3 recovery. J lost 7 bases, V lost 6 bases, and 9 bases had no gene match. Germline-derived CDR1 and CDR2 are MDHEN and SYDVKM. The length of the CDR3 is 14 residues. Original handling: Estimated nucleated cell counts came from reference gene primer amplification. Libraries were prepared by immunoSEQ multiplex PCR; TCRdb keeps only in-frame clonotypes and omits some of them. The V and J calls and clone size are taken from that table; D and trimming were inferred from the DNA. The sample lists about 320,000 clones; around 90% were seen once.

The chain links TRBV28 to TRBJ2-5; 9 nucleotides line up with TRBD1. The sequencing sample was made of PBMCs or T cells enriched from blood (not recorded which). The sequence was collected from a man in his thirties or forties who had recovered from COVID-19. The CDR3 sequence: CASRTTGGPWTQYF. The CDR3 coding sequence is TGTGCCAGCAGGACCACAGGGGGCCCCTGGACCCAGTACTTC.